Listed below are T cell receptor beta chains from one sample, sequenced in a study of vaccination and CD4 T cells after COVID-19. No antigen has been assigned to these receptors. TCRdb re-derived calls from the PCR reads in MiXCR, one entry per CDR3 protein. The top ten hold about 4% of the sample, which has about 21,000 distinct CDR3 sequences, around 45% seen once. The source material was CD4+ T cells from blood, cultured in vitro, sampled before SARS-CoV-2 vaccination. The receptors derive from a human donor who had recovered from COVID-19. Both conserved end residues are part of each CDR3. The D gene is left open where the match is weak. Only some rows state a clone size, as once, few, many or a class for expanded clones.

clone_size: .; v_call: TRBV20-1; d_call: .; j_call: TRBJ1-5; cdr3_nt: TGCAGTGCTGGTGGGGGCCGTAATCAGCCCCAGCATTTT; cdr3_aa: CSAGGGRNQPQHF
clone_size: few; v_call: TRBV10-3; d_call: TRBD2; j_call: TRBJ2-3; cdr3_nt: TGTGCCAGCAGCCCGAGACTAGCGGGCGGGGATACGCAGTATTTT; cdr3_aa: CASSPRLAGGDTQYF
clone_size: .; v_call: TRBV2; d_call: .; j_call: TRBJ1-5; cdr3_nt: TGTGCCAGCAGTGTAGCCGGAGGGGTATTGAGCAATCAGCCCCAGCATTTT; cdr3_aa: CASSVAGGVLSNQPQHF
clone_size: .; v_call: TRBV20-1; d_call: TRBD1; j_call: TRBJ2-4; cdr3_nt: TGCAGTGCATCGGGACAGGAGAGAAACATTCAGTACTTC; cdr3_aa: CSASGQERNIQYF
clone_size: .; v_call: TRBV19; d_call: .; j_call: TRBJ2-3; cdr3_nt: TGTGCCAGTAGTCTCGGACATACGCAGTATTTT; cdr3_aa: CASSLGHTQYF
clone_size: .; v_call: TRBV20-1; d_call: TRBD1; j_call: TRBJ1-5; cdr3_nt: TGCAGTGCTAGGGAGACAGGGGACCCTGGGCCCCAGCATTTT; cdr3_aa: CSARETGDPGPQHF
clone_size: .; v_call: TRBV20-1; d_call: .; j_call: TRBJ1-1; cdr3_nt: TGCAGTGCTAGAGATATAGGGGCCCTGAACACTGAAGCTTTCTTT; cdr3_aa: CSARDIGALNTEAFF
clone_size: .; v_call: TRBV20-1; d_call: TRBD1; j_call: TRBJ2-7; cdr3_nt: TGCAGTGCTCGCTCCGGGACAGGGGACTACGAGCAGTACTTC; cdr3_aa: CSARSGTGDYEQYF
clone_size: .; v_call: TRBV6-2/TRBV6-3; d_call: .; j_call: TRBJ1-5; cdr3_nt: TGTGCCAGCAGGTCGGCGGGAAATCAGCCCCAGCATTTT; cdr3_aa: CASRSAGNQPQHF
clone_size: .; v_call: TRBV6-5; d_call: TRBD2; j_call: TRBJ2-1; cdr3_nt: TGTGCCAGCAGTTACAGGACTAGCGGGAGGGCCGTCGAGCAGTTCTTC; cdr3_aa: CASSYRTSGRAVEQFF
clone_size: .; v_call: TRBV2; d_call: TRBD1; j_call: TRBJ2-7; cdr3_nt: TGTGCCAGCAGTGGTGGACAGGGGAACTCCTACGAGCAGTACTTC; cdr3_aa: CASSGGQGNSYEQYF
clone_size: .; v_call: TRBV6-1; d_call: TRBD1; j_call: TRBJ2-4; cdr3_nt: TGTGCCAGCAGTACCGACAGGGCTGGAGCCAAAAACATTCAGTACTTC; cdr3_aa: CASSTDRAGAKNIQYF
clone_size: .; v_call: TRBV5-4; d_call: .; j_call: TRBJ1-1; cdr3_nt: TGTGCCAGCAGCTTGGAACGCAGTAACACTGAAGCTTTCTTT; cdr3_aa: CASSLERSNTEAFF
clone_size: .; v_call: TRBV20-1; d_call: .; j_call: TRBJ2-3; cdr3_nt: TGCAGTGCTAGAGCGGCGGGACAAGATACGCAGTATTTT; cdr3_aa: CSARAAGQDTQYF
clone_size: .; v_call: TRBV7-9; d_call: .; j_call: TRBJ2-5; cdr3_nt: TGTGCCAGCAGCCCACGGGCTAGCGAGGAGACCCAGTACTTC; cdr3_aa: CASSPRASEETQYF
clone_size: .; v_call: TRBV27; d_call: .; j_call: TRBJ1-5; cdr3_nt: TGTGCCAGCCGTCACGGGGGGGAGAATCAGCCCCAGCATTTT; cdr3_aa: CASRHGGENQPQHF
clone_size: few; v_call: TRBV6-2/TRBV6-3; d_call: .; j_call: TRBJ2-7; cdr3_nt: TGTGCCAGCTCTTGGGGGCGGGCCGAGCAGTACTTC; cdr3_aa: CASSWGRAEQYF
clone_size: few; v_call: TRBV7-9; d_call: .; j_call: TRBJ1-6; cdr3_nt: TGTGCCAGCAGCTTAGAGGGGAAGGCACCCCTCCACTTT; cdr3_aa: CASSLEGKAPLHF
clone_size: few; v_call: TRBV6-2/TRBV6-3; d_call: .; j_call: TRBJ1-5; cdr3_nt: TGTGCCAGCAGCGAACTCCCTCAGAATCCCCAGCATTTT; cdr3_aa: CASSELPQNPQHF
clone_size: .; v_call: TRBV20-1; d_call: .; j_call: TRBJ2-1; cdr3_nt: TGCAGTACTCTCGAAGGGGGGAGTCAGTCCTACAATGAGCAGTTCTTC; cdr3_aa: CSTLEGGSQSYNEQFF
clone_size: few; v_call: TRBV20-1; d_call: TRBD2; j_call: TRBJ2-5; cdr3_nt: TGCAGTGCTAGAACGGTAGCGGGAGGCCCCACCCAGTACTTC; cdr3_aa: CSARTVAGGPTQYF
clone_size: .; v_call: TRBV18; d_call: TRBD1; j_call: TRBJ2-7; cdr3_nt: TGTGCCAGCTCACCCCTTGCAGGGGGCTTTTCGACTTACGAGCAGTACTTC; cdr3_aa: CASSPLAGGFSTYEQYF
clone_size: few; v_call: TRBV6-1; d_call: .; j_call: TRBJ1-1; cdr3_nt: TGTGCCAGCGAGGGAGGGGCGTCTAAGTCTGAAGCTTTCTTT; cdr3_aa: CASEGGASKSEAFF
clone_size: .; v_call: TRBV28; d_call: TRBD1; j_call: TRBJ1-2; cdr3_nt: TGTGCCAGCAGCCTCGACAGGGTTTATGGCTACACCTTC; cdr3_aa: CASSLDRVYGYTF
clone_size: .; v_call: TRBV5-6; d_call: .; j_call: TRBJ1-5; cdr3_nt: TGTGCCAGCAGCTTGCAGCTAAACGGGAAGCCCCAGCATTTT; cdr3_aa: CASSLQLNGKPQHF
clone_size: .; v_call: TRBV11-3; d_call: .; j_call: TRBJ1-2; cdr3_nt: TGTGCCAGCAGCTTAGGCCCAGGGGAAGCTAACTATGGCTACACCTTC; cdr3_aa: CASSLGPGEANYGYTF
clone_size: .; v_call: TRBV6-1; d_call: TRBD1; j_call: TRBJ1-1; cdr3_nt: TGTGCCAGCAGTGAAGCACGCACAGGGGGCACTGAAGCTTTCTTT; cdr3_aa: CASSEARTGGTEAFF
clone_size: .; v_call: TRBV6-2/TRBV6-3; d_call: TRBD2; j_call: TRBJ2-7; cdr3_nt: TGTGCCAGCAGTTACGTGTATGGACTAGGATACGAGCAGTACTTC; cdr3_aa: CASSYVYGLGYEQYF
clone_size: few; v_call: TRBV19; d_call: .; j_call: TRBJ1-5; cdr3_nt: TGTGCCAGTAGCCAGGGTTATCAGCCCCAGCATTTT; cdr3_aa: CASSQGYQPQHF
clone_size: .; v_call: TRBV5-1; d_call: .; j_call: TRBJ1-1; cdr3_nt: TGCGCCAGCAGCGGGTCGGGGTTGAGCACTGAAGCTTTCTTT; cdr3_aa: CASSGSGLSTEAFF
clone_size: .; v_call: TRBV6-2/TRBV6-3; d_call: .; j_call: TRBJ1-1; cdr3_nt: TGTGCCAGCAGTTACTCGTCCACTATGAACACTGAAGCTTTCTTT; cdr3_aa: CASSYSSTMNTEAFF
clone_size: .; v_call: TRBV7-2; d_call: TRBD2; j_call: TRBJ2-5; cdr3_nt: TGTGCCAGCAGCTTATGGCGGGGGAGGGAGACCCAGTACTTC; cdr3_aa: CASSLWRGRETQYF
clone_size: .; v_call: TRBV20-1; d_call: TRBD1; j_call: TRBJ1-5; cdr3_nt: TGCAGTGCTGGGGGACAGGGAGTAGATCAGCCCCAGCATTTT; cdr3_aa: CSAGGQGVDQPQHF
clone_size: .; v_call: TRBV14; d_call: TRBD1; j_call: TRBJ1-1; cdr3_nt: TGTGCCAGCAGCCACAGGGGGCGCGGGAGCACTGAAGCTTTCTTT; cdr3_aa: CASSHRGRGSTEAFF
clone_size: .; v_call: TRBV7-2; d_call: TRBD2; j_call: TRBJ2-3; cdr3_nt: TGTGCCAGCAGCCTGGGACTAGCGGGTCGGGATACGCAGTATTTT; cdr3_aa: CASSLGLAGRDTQYF